This T cell receptor beta chain was profiled in a study of shared clonotypes between healthy human individuals. Study outcomes and limitations: Richness estimates generally favored naive over memory subsets.

Concerning this clone itself: The antigen is unknown.

Cells designated naive CD8 were CD45RO-negative and were positively selected for CCR7, with terminally differentiated effector memory CD45RA+ cells excluded. TCRdb's copy holds only in-frame clones and misses some; the assay was immunoSEQ multiplex PCR. The sample shows around 2,100,000 clones, approximately 94% of them seen only once. Germline-derived CDR1 and CDR2 are SGHNT and YYREEE (reference sequence). V shed 4 bases and J 7 bases; nucleotides not matched to a gene: 8. The CDR3 runs to 14 residues. This chain connects TRBV5-4 to TRBJ2-7; 10 positions agree with TRBD2. The origin of this receptor is a man between 18 and 35 years old in good health. Sequencing was carried out using naive CD8+ T cells sorted from blood. The chain's CDR3 is CASSLSSGSGEQYF. The CDR3 nucleotides read TGTGCCAGCAGCCTTTCTAGCGGGAGCGGGGAGCAGTACTTC.